A single TCR beta chain is shown here with its context. Its antigen is unidentified. Just one base apart from a much larger clone, this may be a read error. This entry comes from a study of post-analysis software for immune sequencing data. Study-level findings and limits: Controls had significantly higher normalized Chao1 diversity than multiple sclerosis patients. Same-batch preparations were strongly co-clustered by F measure. Compared with controls, patients had more of 4 to 6 TRBV segments, including TRBV5-6, TRBV5-1 and TRBV20-1.

The CDR3 runs 12 residues. Germline assignment: CDR1 SGHRS and CDR2 YFSETQ. Sequencing libraries made from TCR beta cDNA carried unique molecular identifiers. TCRdb independently ran MiXCR on the PCR reads; one entry per CDR3 protein. The data contain about 180,000 distinct CDR3 sequences, about 30% of them singletons. The chain joins TRBV5-1 to TRBJ2-5; D is perhaps TRBD1 (6 bases). This clonotype was sampled from a girl between 5 and 17 years old with multiple sclerosis. The specimen sequenced was blood. CDR3 sequence (DNA): TGCGCCAACAGCTCTACAGGGTATTGGCAGTACTTC. Its translation is CANSSTGYWQYF.